These T cell receptor beta chains were read from a single sample in a study of beta chain features in type 1 diabetes. Sequencing was performed with immunoSEQ multiplex PCR; in TCRdb, only in-frame clones are kept and a portion is missing. The sample shows hundreds of thousands of clones, roughly a sixth of them seen only once. The sample consisted of naive CD4+ T cells from blood. Receptor source: a man younger than 35 in good health. The CDR3 runs from the conserved cysteine through the conserved F or W. Each record gives: CDR3 DNA, CDR3 protein, V gene, clone size, J gene, D gene. The D gene is left open where the match is weak. A row's size may be missing; if present it is once, few, many or a size class.

CDR3 DNA: TGTGCCAGCACCCTCGGGGTAGCGGGGTACCAAGAGACCCAGTACTTC
CDR3 protein: CASTLGVAGYQETQYF
V gene: TRBV28
clone size: few
J gene: TRBJ2-5
D gene: TRBD2

CDR3 DNA: TGTGCCAGGACTAAAACTGGACTAGCGGCCCCCGTAGGGCAGTTCTTC
CDR3 protein: CARTKTGLAAPVGQFF
V gene: TRBV9
clone size: few
J gene: TRBJ2-1
D gene: TRBD2

CDR3 DNA: TGTGCCAGCAGTGATCTTCGGCTAGGGGAGACCCAGTACTTC
CDR3 protein: CASSDLRLGETQYF
V gene: TRBV25-1
clone size: few
J gene: TRBJ2-5
D gene: NA

CDR3 DNA: TGTGCCAGCAGGGGAGGGGGGATAAACACTGAAGCTTTCTTT
CDR3 protein: CASRGGGINTEAFF
V gene: TRBV28
clone size: few
J gene: TRBJ1-1
D gene: NA

CDR3 DNA: TGTGCCAGCTCACCACCGGGGTCACAGGGTTTCGTAGGGCCCCAGCATTTT
CDR3 protein: CASSPPGSQGFVGPQHF
V gene: TRBV18
clone size: few
J gene: TRBJ1-5
D gene: NA

CDR3 DNA: TGCGCCAGCAGGCCCTCTAGCGGGAGCTCCTACGAGCAGTACTTC
CDR3 protein: CASRPSSGSSYEQYF
V gene: TRBV5-1
clone size: NA
J gene: TRBJ2-7
D gene: TRBD2

CDR3 DNA: TGTGCCAGCAGCTCGGGACAGGGGGACACCGGGGAGCTGTTTTTT
CDR3 protein: CASSSGQGDTGELFF
V gene: TRBV7-9
clone size: NA
J gene: TRBJ2-2
D gene: TRBD1

CDR3 DNA: TGTGCCAGCAGTGTTGGATCCTACGAGCAGTACTTC
CDR3 protein: CASSVGSYEQYF
V gene: TRBV6-1
clone size: NA
J gene: TRBJ2-7
D gene: NA

CDR3 DNA: TGCGCCAGCAGCCCCCGAATCGACGGGGATAATTCACCCCTCCACTTT
CDR3 protein: CASSPRIDGDNSPLHF
V gene: TRBV5-1
clone size: NA
J gene: TRBJ1-6
D gene: NA

CDR3 DNA: TGTGCCATCAGTGCGGGGACAGGGCCAGATACGCAGTATTTT
CDR3 protein: CAISAGTGPDTQYF
V gene: TRBV10-3
clone size: few
J gene: TRBJ2-3
D gene: TRBD1

CDR3 DNA: TGTGCCAGCAGCTCAGGCGGGATCAAAAACATTCAGTACTTC
CDR3 protein: CASSSGGIKNIQYF
V gene: TRBV5-6
clone size: NA
J gene: TRBJ2-4
D gene: NA

CDR3 DNA: TGTGCCAGCAGTCCGCGGGGATACGGCAATCAGCCCCAGCATTTT
CDR3 protein: CASSPRGYGNQPQHF
V gene: TRBV28
clone size: few
J gene: TRBJ1-5
D gene: NA

CDR3 DNA: TGTGCCAGGAGACAGGGCTCTGAAGCTTTCTTT
CDR3 protein: CARRQGSEAFF
V gene: TRBV2
clone size: few
J gene: TRBJ1-1
D gene: TRBD1

CDR3 DNA: TGTGCCAGCAGCTTAAGAGACGGTGCAACTAATGAAAAACTGTTTTTT
CDR3 protein: CASSLRDGATNEKLFF
V gene: TRBV7-9
clone size: few
J gene: TRBJ1-4
D gene: NA

CDR3 DNA: TGCGCCAGCAGCTGGGACCCCGGGACTCCTTCCTACGAGCAGTACTTC
CDR3 protein: CASSWDPGTPSYEQYF
V gene: TRBV5-1
clone size: NA
J gene: TRBJ2-7
D gene: NA

CDR3 DNA: TGTGCCAGCAGCTTGAGGACTAGCGGTTACAATGAGCAGTTCTTC
CDR3 protein: CASSLRTSGYNEQFF
V gene: TRBV11-2
clone size: NA
J gene: TRBJ2-1
D gene: TRBD2

CDR3 DNA: TGTGCCAGCAGCCCCCGACTCACCTACGAGCAGTACTTC
CDR3 protein: CASSPRLTYEQYF
V gene: TRBV13
clone size: NA
J gene: TRBJ2-7
D gene: NA

CDR3 DNA: TGTGCCAGCAGCTTCCAGGGGGCCCCCTACGAGCAGTACTTC
CDR3 protein: CASSFQGAPYEQYF
V gene: TRBV7-2
clone size: few
J gene: TRBJ2-7
D gene: TRBD1

CDR3 DNA: TGCGCCAGCAGCGAAGCAGGGATCAATCAGCCCCAGCATTTT
CDR3 protein: CASSEAGINQPQHF
V gene: TRBV5-1
clone size: few
J gene: TRBJ1-5
D gene: NA

CDR3 DNA: TGTGCCAGCAGTTACGGGACAGCGATTAATGAAAAACTGTTTTTT
CDR3 protein: CASSYGTAINEKLFF
V gene: TRBV6-5
clone size: NA
J gene: TRBJ1-4
D gene: TRBD1

CDR3 DNA: TGTGCCAGCAGTTACTCAAGAGGGCGAGCGGACAATGAGCAGTTCTTC
CDR3 protein: CASSYSRGRADNEQFF
V gene: TRBV6-5
clone size: few
J gene: TRBJ2-1
D gene: NA

CDR3 DNA: TGTGCCAGCAGCTTAGGCGGGAGTACCTACGAGCAGTACTTC
CDR3 protein: CASSLGGSTYEQYF
V gene: TRBV13
clone size: few
J gene: TRBJ2-7
D gene: NA

CDR3 DNA: TGCGCCAGCAGCCAAGGTAGCGGGGGGCGCATGAATGAGCAGTTCTTC
CDR3 protein: CASSQGSGGRMNEQFF
V gene: TRBV4-3
clone size: NA
J gene: TRBJ2-1
D gene: TRBD2

CDR3 DNA: TGCGCCAGCAGCGGGTTGGTCTACGAGCAGTACTTC
CDR3 protein: CASSGLVYEQYF
V gene: TRBV23-1
clone size: NA
J gene: TRBJ2-7
D gene: NA

CDR3 DNA: TGTGCCAGCAGCTTAGTGGCCACATCCCCAGCTACGCAGTATTTT
CDR3 protein: CASSLVATSPATQYF
V gene: TRBV7-2
clone size: few
J gene: TRBJ2-3
D gene: NA